Following are 27 T cell receptor beta chains from one sample sequenced in a study of blood T cell repertoires in COVID-19. Some clones are missing from TCRdb's copy, which holds only in-frame ones; the method was immunoSEQ multiplex PCR. The sample lists 200,000 to 250,000 clones; approximately 83% were seen once. The specimen was peripheral blood. These receptors came from a woman aged 25-40 years with COVID-19, enrolled during active disease.

Written as DNA, the CDR3 is TGTGCCAGTAGTATAGGCACAGGGGTGGGAGAGACCCAGTACTTC. It yields the protein CASSIGTGVGETQYF. The gene calls are TRBV19 and TRBJ2-5, with 7 positions matching TRBD1. This CDR3 is built from 15 residues. V dropped 1 base and J dropped 4; count of bases not matched to a gene: 6. CDR1 is LNHDA and CDR2 is SQIVND in the germline V gene (reference sequence).

This chain connects TRBV9 to TRBJ2-7, with 9 nucleotides matching TRBD2. The V gene's germline CDR1 is SGDLS and CDR2 YYNGEE. CDR3 length: 15 amino acids. Trimming cost V 0 bases and J 2 bases; bases outside gene matches: 3. The CDR3 sequence is CASSVEGGRAYEQYF. As DNA, the CDR3 is TGTGCCAGCAGCGTAGAAGGCGGGAGGGCCTACGAGCAGTACTTC.

This clone was counted only a few times. The chain couples TRBV3-1 (or the pseudogene TRBV3-2) to TRBJ1-1; D gene uncertain. The CDR3 loop spans 13 amino acids. Germline CDR1 is LGHDT and CDR2 is YNNKEL (reference sequence). V was pared by 1 base and J by 1 base, with 4 bases between. The CDR3 sequence is CASSQVWNTEAFF. CDR3 nucleotides: TGTGCCAGCAGCCAAGTCTGGAACACTGAAGCTTTCTTT.

The chain employs TRBV20-1 and TRBJ1-5, with unresolved D. V lost 3 bases, J lost 9 bases, and 12 bases lay in between. Germline V lookup: CDR1 DFQATT, CDR2 SNEGSKA (reference sequence). The CDR3 is 12 residues long. This CDR3 is CSASSLLGPQHF. The DNA for the CDR3 is TGCAGTGCTAGTAGCCTCCTAGGGCCCCAGCATTTT.

This sequence joins TRBV5-6 and TRBJ1-2; 7 nucleotides line up with TRBD1. V was pared by 2 bases and J by 3 bases, with 1 base of the junction left unmatched. This CDR3 has 13 residues. Germline CDR1 is SGHDT and CDR2 is YYEEEE. The CDR3 nucleotides read TGTGCCAGCAGCTTCGACAGGGACTATGGCTACACCTTC. This encodes CASSFDRDYGYTF.

This clone has more than one count but fewer than ten. The rearrangement links TRBV7-9 to TRBJ1-1; 7 bases are a match to TRBD1. The CDR3 is 14 amino acids. Germline V CDR1 and CDR2: SEHNR, FQNEAQ (reference sequence). Trimming removed 4 bases from V and 1 base from J; junction bases left unmatched: 3. CDR3 coding DNA: TGTGCCAGCAGCTGGACAGGAAAGAACACTGAAGCTTTCTTT. Amino acids: CASSWTGKNTEAFF. Complete variable domain (other parts from reference TRBV7-9 and TRBJ1-1): DTGVSQNPRHKITKRGQNVTFRCDPISEHNRLYWYRQTLGQGPEFLTYFQNEAQLEKSRLLSDRFSAERPKGSFSTLEIQRTEQGDSAMYLCASSWTGKNTEAFFGQGTRLTVV.

J is TRBJ1-5 and V is TRBV15; D is possibly TRBD1 (6 bases). Trimming removed 0 bases from V and 6 bases from J, with 15 bases in between. The CDR3 is 16 amino acids. Germline assignment: CDR1 LNHNV and CDR2 YYDKDF (reference sequence). The CDR3 DNA reads TGTGCCACCAGCAGAGATCTGCAGGGGAGGGGTCAGCCCCAGCATTTT. Translation: CATSRDLQGRGQPQHF.

V gene TRBV5-4 combines with J gene TRBJ1-2, with D possibly TRBD1 on 6 matching bases. Germline lookup yields CDR1 SGHNT and CDR2 YYREEE (reference sequence). The V end was cut by 3 bases, the J end by 5 bases, with 14 bases between. CDR3 length equals 14 residues. CDR3 nucleotides: TGTGCCAGCAGCTCAGGGGTGGTTGCGTATGGCTACACCTTC. Translated: CASSSGVVAYGYTF.

The rearrangement joins TRBV6-2 or TRBV6-3 to TRBJ2-3; 8 nucleotides line up with TRBD2. This CDR3 is built from 18 residues. J was trimmed by 1 base and V by 6 bases; bases with no gene match: 15. Germline lookup yields CDR1 MNHEY and CDR2 SVGEGT. This CDR3 is CASSPGDLTSARTDTQYF. CDR3 coding DNA: TGTGCCAGCAGCCCCGGCGACCTGACTAGCGCGCGCACAGATACGCAGTATTTT.

This clone was seen more than once but under ten times. J is TRBJ2-7 and V is TRBV28; 8 bases are a match to TRBD1. The germline V gene encodes CDR1 MDHEN and CDR2 SYDVKM. With 5 bases clipped from V and 5 bases from J, the junction kept 8 bases outside the gene matches. The CDR3 is 14 amino acids. The CDR3 here is CASSPAGDRHEQYF. The CDR3 coding sequence is TGTGCCAGCAGTCCCGCCGGGGACAGGCACGAGCAGTACTTC.

V usage is TRBV18 and J usage is TRBJ2-5; the match to TRBD1 covers 7 bases. CDR1 is KGHSH, CDR2 LQKENI, per germline. The CDR3 length is 14 residues. With 6 bases clipped from V and 1 base from J, the junction kept 5 bases outside the gene matches. The CDR3: CASSQGQIQETQYF. CDR3 DNA: TGTGCCAGCTCCCAGGGACAGATCCAAGAGACCCAGTACTTC.

This rearrangement joins TRBV19 to TRBJ2-7; no reliable D call. This CDR3 is built from 13 residues. Trimming left V 3 bases short and J 6 bases short, with 12 bases between. The germline gives CDR1 LNHDA, CDR2 SQIVND (reference sequence). In DNA form, the CDR3 reads TGTGCCAGTAGTATCTGGGCCACCAGCGAGCAGTACTTC. Translating it yields CASSIWATSEQYF.

V and J are TRBV3-1 (or the pseudogene TRBV3-2) and TRBJ2-7; TRBD1 might be the D (6 bases). CDR3 size: 13 residues. CDR1 and CDR2 from the germline V gene are LGHDT and YNNKEL (reference sequence). Trimming took 5 bases from V and 6 from J, leaving 14 bases between them. As DNA, the CDR3 is TGTGCCAGCAGCTTACCGCAGGGGATCGAGCAGTACTTC. Its protein product is CASSLPQGIEQYF.

V gene TRBV7-2 combines with J gene TRBJ1-6, with 8 bases aligning to TRBD1. Trimming at V came to 10 bases and at J to 8 bases, leaving 10 bases not matched to a gene. The CDR3 has 14 amino acids. Looked up from germline, CDR1 is SGHTA and CDR2 is FQGNSA. The CDR3 bases are TGTGCCACCGCCTCGGGACAGGCATATTCACCCCTCCACTTT. This translates into CATASGQAYSPLHF.

The V and J genes are TRBV5-1 and TRBJ1-2; D uncertain. This CDR3 region has 14 residues. Germline values: CDR1 SGHRS, CDR2 YFSETQ. Trimming left V 0 bases short and J 3 bases short, with 9 bases between. CDR3 sequence: CASSLDAGDYGYTF. CDR3 nucleotide sequence: TGCGCCAGCAGCTTGGATGCCGGGGACTATGGCTACACCTTC.

The rearrangement joins TRBV7-2 to TRBJ2-7; maybe TRBD2 (7 bases). The CDR3 loop spans 15 amino acids. Germline V lookup: CDR1 SGHTA, CDR2 FQGNSA. The V end was cut by 5 bases, the J end by 5 bases, with 19 bases between. In nucleotides, the CDR3 is TGTGCCAGCAGCCCAATTGGGGGGGGCCGGGACGAGCAGTACTTC. Its protein product is CASSPIGGGRDEQYF.

V gene TRBV2 combines with J gene TRBJ2-3; D is uncertain. This CDR3 region has 16 residues. Per germline, CDR1 SNHLY and CDR2 FYNNEI. V was shortened by 2 bases and J by 2 bases, with 14 bases between the two germline ends. DNA for the CDR3: TGTGCCAGCAGTGAAAAATTGGCAGTCCACACAGATACGCAGTATTTT. Its protein is CASSEKLAVHTDTQYF.

The chain combines TRBV27 with TRBJ2-2; D remains ambiguous. V was shortened by 6 bases and J by 4 bases, with 9 bases between the two germline ends. Germline CDR1 MNHEY, CDR2 SMNVEV (reference sequence). The CDR3 is 13 amino acids. CDR3 loop: CASRAVFTGELFF. CDR3 DNA sequence: TGTGCCAGCAGGGCAGTGTTCACCGGGGAGCTGTTTTTT.

The genes are TRBV5-1 and TRBJ2-7; 8 bases map to TRBD1. The CDR3 spans 14 residues. Germline V gene data show CDR1 as SGHRS and CDR2 as YFSETQ. V was clipped by 3 bases and J by 5 bases; unmatched bases: 7. The CDR3 is CASSSGTGLNEQYF. Written as DNA, the CDR3 is TGCGCCAGCAGCTCCGGGACAGGTCTCAACGAGCAGTACTTC.

The chain combines TRBV2 with TRBJ1-6; 8 nucleotides align to TRBD1. Per germline, CDR1 SNHLY and CDR2 FYNNEI. This CDR3 has 14 residues. Losses at the gene ends were 9 bases for V and 7 bases for J; bases not matched to a gene: 8. This chain's CDR3 is CASTGQGLNSPLHF. The DNA of the CDR3 is TGTGCCAGTACCGGACAGGGCCTGAATTCACCCCTCCACTTT.

By proportion, this clone is medium-sized. The chain couples TRBV12-3 or TRBV12-4 to TRBJ2-7; TRBD2 matches 7 bases. The junction had 3 bases not matched to a gene; V was cut back by 6 bases and J by 4 bases. The CDR3 contains 12 residues. The CDR3 DNA reads as TGTGCCAGCAGGGGGGAGGGTTACGAGCAGTACTTC. Translating it yields CASRGEGYEQYF.

This clone has more than one count but fewer than ten. The genes are TRBV7-6 and TRBJ2-7; D uncertain. CDR1 is SGHVS and CDR2 is FNYEAQ in the germline V gene. Trimming took off 1 base at V and 6 bases at J, with 16 bases between the two ends. This CDR3 region has 15 residues. CDR3 sequence (DNA): TGTGCCAGCAGCTTAGTCTACGCAGCGACGACCGAGCAGTACTTC. Protein: CASSLVYAATTEQYF.

The V call is TRBV2, the J call TRBJ2-1; 7 bases match TRBD1. The germline V gene has CDR1 SNHLY and CDR2 FYNNEI. J gave up 3 bases and V 2 bases, and 4 bases lay outside the gene matches. This CDR3 comprises 15 residues. This CDR3 reads CASSETGEYYNEQFF. The DNA of the CDR3 is TGTGCCAGCAGTGAAACAGGGGAGTACTACAATGAGCAGTTCTTC.

The chain carries TRBV18 and TRBJ1-3; D is ambiguous. Trimming removed 4 bases at V and 2 bases at J, with 15 bases between. The CDR3 spans 16 residues. Germline CDR1 is KGHSH and CDR2 is LQKENI. The CDR3 DNA reads TGTGCCAGCTCACTCTTAACTAAAGGTGCTGGAAACACCATATATTTT. Translated: CASSLLTKGAGNTIYF.

The chain is built from TRBV5-4 and TRBJ1-4; D remains ambiguous. Germline lookup yields CDR1 SGHNT and CDR2 YYREEE (reference sequence). Trimming left V 5 bases short and J 8 bases short, with 13 bases between. The CDR3 totals 13 residues. This CDR3 is CASRPMGREKLFF. The CDR3 DNA follows: TGTGCCAGCAGGCCCATGGGGAGAGAAAAACTGTTTTTT.

The chain couples TRBV29-1 to TRBJ1-1, with D maybe TRBD1 (6 bases). Germline CDR1 is SQVTM and CDR2 is ANQGSEA. The CDR3 is 14 amino acids. The V gene lost 3 bases and the J gene lost 0 bases, with 11 bases spanning the gap. CDR3 residues: CSVDLGTMNTEAFF. The DNA for the CDR3 is TGCAGCGTTGATCTCGGGACAATGAACACTGAAGCTTTCTTT. Full variable domain (remainder filled in from reference TRBV29-1 and TRBJ1-1): SAVISQKPSRDICQRGTSLTIQCQVDSQVTMMFWYRQQPGQSLTLIATANQGSEATYESGFVIDKFPISRPNLTFSTLTVSNMSPEDSSIYLCSVDLGTMNTEAFFGQGTRLTVV.

To note about this clone: Other DNA sequences in the same sample also yield this CDR3. The rearrangement joins TRBV5-1 to TRBJ1-3, with D possibly matching TRBD1 (5 bases). The CDR3 runs 14 residues. Per germline, CDR1 SGHRS and CDR2 YFSETQ. Trimming removed 4 bases from V and 1 base from J, with 9 bases in between. This CDR3 is CASSPGGSGNTIYF. The CDR3 nucleotides read TGCGCCAGCAGCCCGGGGGGATCTGGAAACACCATATATTTT.